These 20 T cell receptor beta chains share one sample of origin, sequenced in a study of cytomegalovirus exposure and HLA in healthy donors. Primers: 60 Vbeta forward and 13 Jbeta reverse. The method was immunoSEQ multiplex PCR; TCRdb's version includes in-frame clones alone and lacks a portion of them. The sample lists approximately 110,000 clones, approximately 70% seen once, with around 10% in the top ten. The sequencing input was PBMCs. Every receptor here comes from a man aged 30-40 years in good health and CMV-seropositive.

CDR3 in DNA: TGTGCCAGCAGGACAGGGGGCCGAGGTGAAAAACTGTTTTTT. Encoded protein: CASRTGGRGEKLFF. The chain links TRBV6-1 to TRBJ1-4, with TRBD1 matching 10 bases. The ends lost 6 bases at V and 7 bases at J; junction bases unmatched: 5. The CDR3 has 14 amino acids. Looked up from germline, CDR1 is MNHNS and CDR2 is SASEGT.

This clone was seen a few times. CDR3 amino acids: CASSLTGEYTEAFF. The CDR3 DNA reads TGCGCCAGCAGCTTGACAGGGGAATACACTGAAGCTTTCTTT. The chain uses TRBV5-1 and TRBJ1-1; 7 nucleotides agree with TRBD1. Trimming removed 1 base from V and 3 bases from J; junction bases left unmatched: 3. The germline CDR1 and CDR2 sequences are SGHRS and YFSETQ. The CDR3 totals 14 residues.

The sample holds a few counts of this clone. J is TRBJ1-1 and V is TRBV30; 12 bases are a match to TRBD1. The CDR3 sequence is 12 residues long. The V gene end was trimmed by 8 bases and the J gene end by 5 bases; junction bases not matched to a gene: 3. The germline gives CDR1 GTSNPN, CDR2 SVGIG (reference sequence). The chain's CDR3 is CAGTGGWTEAFF. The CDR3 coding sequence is TGTGCCGGGACAGGGGGCTGGACTGAAGCTTTCTTT.

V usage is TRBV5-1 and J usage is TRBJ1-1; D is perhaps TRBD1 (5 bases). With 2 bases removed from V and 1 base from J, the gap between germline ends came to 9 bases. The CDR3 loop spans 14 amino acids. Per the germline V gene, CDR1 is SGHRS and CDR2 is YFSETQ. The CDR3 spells CASSFSGGNTEAFF. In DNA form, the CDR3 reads TGCGCCAGCAGCTTTAGCGGGGGGAACACTGAAGCTTTCTTT.

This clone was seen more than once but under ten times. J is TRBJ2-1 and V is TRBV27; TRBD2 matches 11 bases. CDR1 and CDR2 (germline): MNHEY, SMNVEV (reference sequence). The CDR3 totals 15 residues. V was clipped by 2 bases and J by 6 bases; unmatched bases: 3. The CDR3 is CASSLLSGRGNEQFF. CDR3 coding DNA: TGTGCCAGCAGTTTACTTAGCGGGAGGGGCAATGAGCAGTTCTTC.

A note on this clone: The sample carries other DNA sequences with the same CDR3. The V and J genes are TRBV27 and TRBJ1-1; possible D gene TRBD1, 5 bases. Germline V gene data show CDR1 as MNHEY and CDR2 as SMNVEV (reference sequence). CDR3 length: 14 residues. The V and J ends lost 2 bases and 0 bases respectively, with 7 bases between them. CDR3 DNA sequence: TGTGCCAGCAGTTTAACAGGCGTGAACACTGAAGCTTTCTTT. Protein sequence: CASSLTGVNTEAFF.

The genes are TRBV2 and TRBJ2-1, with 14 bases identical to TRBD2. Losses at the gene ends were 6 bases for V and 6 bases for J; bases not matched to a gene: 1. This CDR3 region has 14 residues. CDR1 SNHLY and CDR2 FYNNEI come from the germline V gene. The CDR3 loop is CASRGTSGSNEQFF. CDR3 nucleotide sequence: TGTGCCAGCAGAGGGACTAGCGGGAGCAATGAGCAGTTCTTC.

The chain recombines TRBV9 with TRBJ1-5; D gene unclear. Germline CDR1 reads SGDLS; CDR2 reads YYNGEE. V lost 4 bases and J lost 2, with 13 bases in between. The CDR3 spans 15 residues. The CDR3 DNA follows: TGTGCCAGCAGCCCTCTTGGGCAGGGCAATCAGCCCCAGCATTTT. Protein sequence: CASSPLGQGNQPQHF.

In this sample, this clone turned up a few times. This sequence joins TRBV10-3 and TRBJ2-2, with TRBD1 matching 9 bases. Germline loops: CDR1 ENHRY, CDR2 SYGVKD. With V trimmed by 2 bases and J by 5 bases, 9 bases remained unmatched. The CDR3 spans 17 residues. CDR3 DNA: TGTGCCATCAGTGAGCCACCGGGACAGGGTTGGACCGGGGAGCTGTTTTTT. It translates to CAISEPPGQGWTGELFF.

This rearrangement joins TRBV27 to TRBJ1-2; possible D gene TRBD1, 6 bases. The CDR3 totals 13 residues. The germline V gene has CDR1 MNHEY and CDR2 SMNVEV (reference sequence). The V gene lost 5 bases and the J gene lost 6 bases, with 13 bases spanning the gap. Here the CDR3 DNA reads TGTGCCAGCAGTGTGTATCCAGGGGATGGCTACACCTTC. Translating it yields CASSVYPGDGYTF.

The CDR3 DNA sequence: TGCGCCAGCAGCTTTGGGTCAGGGGGTAGCGAGCAGTACTTC. Translating gives CASSFGSGGSEQYF. J is TRBJ2-7 and V is TRBV5-1; 7 bases are a match to TRBD1. Germline assignment: CDR1 SGHRS and CDR2 YFSETQ. The CDR3 runs 14 residues. V shed 2 bases, J shed 6 bases, and the junction held 8 bases outside the gene matches.

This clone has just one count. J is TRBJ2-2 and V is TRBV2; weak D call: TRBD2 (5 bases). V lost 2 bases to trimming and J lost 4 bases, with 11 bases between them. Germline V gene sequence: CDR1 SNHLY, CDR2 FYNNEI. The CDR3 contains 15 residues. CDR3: CASSEPGVFTGELFF. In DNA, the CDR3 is TGTGCCAGCAGTGAACCCGGGGTATTCACCGGGGAGCTGTTTTTT.

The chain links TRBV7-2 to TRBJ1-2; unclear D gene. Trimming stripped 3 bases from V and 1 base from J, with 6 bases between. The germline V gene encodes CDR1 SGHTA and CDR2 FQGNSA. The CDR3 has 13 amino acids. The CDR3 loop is CASSFQLNYGYTF. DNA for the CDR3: TGTGCCAGCAGCTTTCAACTTAACTATGGCTACACCTTC.

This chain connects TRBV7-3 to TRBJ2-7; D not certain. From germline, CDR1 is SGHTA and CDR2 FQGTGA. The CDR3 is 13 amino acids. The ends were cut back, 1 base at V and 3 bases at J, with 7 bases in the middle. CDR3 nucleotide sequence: TGTGCCAGCAGCTTAAACGAGGTCTACGAGCAGTACTTC. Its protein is CASSLNEVYEQYF.

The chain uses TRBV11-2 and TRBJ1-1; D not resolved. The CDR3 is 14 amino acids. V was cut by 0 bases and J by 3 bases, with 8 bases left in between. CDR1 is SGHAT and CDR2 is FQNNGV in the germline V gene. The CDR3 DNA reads TGTGCCAGCAGCTTAGAGGAGGGTTACACTGAAGCTTTCTTT. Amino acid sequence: CASSLEEGYTEAFF.

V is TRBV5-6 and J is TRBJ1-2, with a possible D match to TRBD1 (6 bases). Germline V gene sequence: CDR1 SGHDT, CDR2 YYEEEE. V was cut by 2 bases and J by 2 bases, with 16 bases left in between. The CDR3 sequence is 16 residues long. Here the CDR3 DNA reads TGTGCCAGCAGCTTTGGCAGGGGAACTATAAACTATGGCTACACCTTC. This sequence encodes CASSFGRGTINYGYTF.

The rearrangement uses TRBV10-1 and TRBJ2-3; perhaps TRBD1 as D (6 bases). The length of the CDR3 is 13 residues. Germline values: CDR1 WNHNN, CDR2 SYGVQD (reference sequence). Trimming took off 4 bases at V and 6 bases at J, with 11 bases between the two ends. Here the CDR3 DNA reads TGCGCCAGCAGTGTCCACAGGGCGGATACGCAGTATTTT. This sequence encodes CASSVHRADTQYF.

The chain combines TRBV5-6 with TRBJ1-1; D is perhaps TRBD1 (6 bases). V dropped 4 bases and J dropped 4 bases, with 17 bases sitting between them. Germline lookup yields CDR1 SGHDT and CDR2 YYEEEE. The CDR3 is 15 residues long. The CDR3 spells CASSLTGTMSTEAFF. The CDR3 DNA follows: TGTGCCAGCAGCCTCACAGGGACGATGAGCACTGAAGCTTTCTTT.

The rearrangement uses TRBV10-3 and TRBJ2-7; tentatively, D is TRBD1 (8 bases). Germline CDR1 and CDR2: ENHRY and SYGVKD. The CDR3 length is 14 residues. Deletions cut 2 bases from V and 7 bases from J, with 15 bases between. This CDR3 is CAISEAYRGGEQYV. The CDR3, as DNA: TGTGCCATCAGTGAGGCGTACAGGGGGGGAGAGCAGTACGTC.

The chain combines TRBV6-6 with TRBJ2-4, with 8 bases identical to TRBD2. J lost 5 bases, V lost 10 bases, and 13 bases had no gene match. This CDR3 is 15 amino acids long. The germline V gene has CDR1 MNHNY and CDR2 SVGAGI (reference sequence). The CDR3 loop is CATTGREGHQNIQYF. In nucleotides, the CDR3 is TGTGCCACCACTGGACGGGAGGGCCACCAAAACATTCAGTACTTC.